This T cell receptor beta chain was identified during a study of regulatory T cells in long-lasting Graves disease. This clonotype was seen repeatedly, ten times or more. Its matching antigen is unknown. General observations from the study: Reduced TCR diversity was observed in persistent Graves' patients versus newly diagnosed patients. Persistent disease preferred TRBV28, TRBJ1-2 and TRBJ2-5. Having few samples may have compromised the accuracy.

Indicated time point: persistent/refractory GD, antithyroid drugs over 5 years with positive TRAb. PBMC-derived RNA was used for the TCR library. EDTA tubes received around 9.4 milliliters of collected peripheral blood. CDR3 length equals 20 residues. CDR1 is SGHTA, CDR2 FQGNSA, per germline. V lost 0 bases, J lost 3 bases, and 12 bases stayed unmatched. Both iRepertoire HTBI primers and Arm-PCR of CDR3 regions were used to build the TCR beta libraries. MiXCR, run by TCRdb on the multiplex PCR reads, gives a single entry per CDR3 protein. The sample contains under 450,000 distinct CDR3 sequences, about a quarter of which appear only once.

The chain uses TRBV7-2 and TRBJ2-5; 14 bases match TRBD2. This sequence was found in a female donor with Graves disease. The source was peripheral blood mononuclear cells (PBMCs), collected when the disease was refractory, from a patient treated with antithyroid drugs. The CDR3, as DNA: TGTGCCAGCAGCTTAGCGAAGGGACTAGCGGGAGCGGGAAAAAAAGAGACCCAGTACTTC. This sequence encodes CASSLAKGLAGAGKKETQYF.